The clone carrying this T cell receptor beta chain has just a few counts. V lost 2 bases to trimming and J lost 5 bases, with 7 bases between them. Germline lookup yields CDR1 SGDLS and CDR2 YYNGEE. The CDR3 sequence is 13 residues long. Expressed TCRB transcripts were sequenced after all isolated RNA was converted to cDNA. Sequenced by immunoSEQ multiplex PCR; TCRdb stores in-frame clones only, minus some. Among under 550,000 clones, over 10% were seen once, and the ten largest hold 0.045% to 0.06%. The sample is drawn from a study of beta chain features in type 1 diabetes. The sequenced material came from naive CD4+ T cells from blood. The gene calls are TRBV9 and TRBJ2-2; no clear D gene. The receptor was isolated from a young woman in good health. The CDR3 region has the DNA TGTGCCAGCAGCGTGATGGGAACCGGGGAGCTGTTTTTT. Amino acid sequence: CASSVMGTGELFF.